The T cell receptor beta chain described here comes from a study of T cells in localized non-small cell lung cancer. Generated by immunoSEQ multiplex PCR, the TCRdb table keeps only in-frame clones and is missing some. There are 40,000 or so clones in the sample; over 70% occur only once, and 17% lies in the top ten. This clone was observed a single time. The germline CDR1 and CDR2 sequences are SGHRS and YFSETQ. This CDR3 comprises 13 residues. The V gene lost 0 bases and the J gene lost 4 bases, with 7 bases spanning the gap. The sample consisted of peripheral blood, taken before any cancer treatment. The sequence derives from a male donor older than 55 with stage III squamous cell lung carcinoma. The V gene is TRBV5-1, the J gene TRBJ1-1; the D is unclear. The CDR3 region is CASSLVGSTEAFF. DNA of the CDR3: TGCGCCAGCAGCTTGGTGGGGAGCACTGAAGCTTTCTTT.